A selection of T cell receptor beta chains follows, all from one sample in a study of shared clonotypes between healthy human individuals. Profiled with immunoSEQ multiplex PCR; TCRdb holds only in-frame clones, not every one. The table shows fewer than 350,000 clones, with around 86% occurring only once. Material for sequencing was memory CD8+ T cells sorted from blood. Every receptor here comes from a man younger than 35 in good health. The CDR3 runs from the conserved cysteine through the conserved F or W. D genes are given only for firm matches. Clone sizes are given selectively: once, few, many, or a class where the clone is expanded.

V	length	size	J	D	CDR3
TRBV7-2	13	NA	TRBJ2-7	NA	CASSLIGSYEQYF
TRBV10-3	13	once	TRBJ2-4	NA	CATGGLAKNIQYF
TRBV19	14	NA	TRBJ1-1	NA	CASSIYYSHTEAFF
TRBV4-1	16	NA	TRBJ2-5	TRBD1	CASSYRDRGVGETQYF
TRBV7-9	14	NA	TRBJ2-7	NA	CASSPLDNSYEQYF
TRBV13	16	once	TRBJ2-3	TRBD2	CASSLGSSGRRDTQYF
TRBV30	14	NA	TRBJ2-7	NA	CACNRVRSSYEQYF
TRBV5-4	15	many	TRBJ1-2	NA	CASSLEPGSIDGYTF
TRBV7-5	14	NA	TRBJ1-1	NA	CARRPGGTNTEAFF
TRBV30	16	NA	TRBJ2-2	TRBD2	CAWSVAPWTSGGELFF
TRBV9	16	few	TRBJ1-2	TRBD1	CASSVTDSGQLYGYTF
TRBV2	13	NA	TRBJ1-1	NA	CASSVQGEGTAFF
TRBV7-9	15	NA	TRBJ2-7	NA	CASSLAQGQMNEQYF
TRBV6-1	13	NA	TRBJ2-7	TRBD2	CATHWGGTYEQYF
TRBV7-9	13	NA	TRBJ1-1	TRBD1	CASSSGQVPEAFF
TRBV7-2	16	NA	TRBJ2-3	TRBD2	CASSSGTSVGTDTQYF
TRBV6-1	14	NA	TRBJ1-1	TRBD1	CASSLTGGNTEAFF
TRBV18	16	NA	TRBJ1-2	NA	CASSPPGGWMNYGYTF
TRBV6-1	14	NA	TRBJ2-7	NA	CASSELSGTYEQYF
TRBV7-2	13	few	TRBJ2-7	NA	CASSRRSESEQYF
TRBV4-1	15	NA	TRBJ2-1	NA	CASSQQAFSYNEQFF
TRBV2	14	NA	TRBJ2-7	NA	CASSTGPGKYEQYF
TRBV6-5	14	NA	TRBJ2-3	NA	CASRVSGEADTQYF
TRBV9	15	NA	TRBJ2-3	NA	CASSGKFSRTDTQYF
TRBV29-1	12	NA	TRBJ1-2	NA	CSVVDSSYGYTF
TRBV7-9	19	NA	TRBJ2-3	TRBD2	CASSSHDVLAGFETDTQYF
TRBV4-1	15	NA	TRBJ2-7	TRBD1	CASSQSRDRSYEQYF
TRBV11-2	18	NA	TRBJ2-1	TRBD2	CASSLGAGTSDLRDEQFF
TRBV7-9	12	NA	TRBJ2-7	TRBD2	CASTSGGYEQYF
TRBV7-2	14	NA	TRBJ2-7	TRBD1	CASSAGTGNHEQYF
TRBV6-5	14	NA	TRBJ2-7	NA	CASSYSGVTYEQYF
TRBV11-2	15	NA	TRBJ2-7	TRBD2	CASSLNGGSSYEQYF
TRBV27	15	NA	TRBJ1-2	NA	CASSPTPTGFYGYTF
TRBV5-1	14	NA	TRBJ2-7	TRBD2	CASSWTSNPYEQYF
TRBV14	15	NA	TRBJ2-7	TRBD2	CASSQALAGPYEQYF
TRBV7-6	15	NA	TRBJ2-7	NA	CASSPRDAPGYEQYF
TRBV6-1	15	NA	TRBJ2-7	NA	CASGRTNLGFAGQYF
TRBV4-1	14	NA	TRBJ1-5	NA	CASSQFTIHQPQHF
TRBV5-4	14	NA	TRBJ1-1	TRBD1	CASSLGDRDTEAFF
TRBV5-4	14	NA	TRBJ2-2	NA	CASSLVQGTGELFF
TRBV7-9	11	NA	TRBJ2-5	NA	CASTPGETQYF
TRBV7-9	15	NA	TRBJ2-6	NA	CASSFRYSGANVLTF
TRBV5-1	16	NA	TRBJ2-7	NA	CASSLIARWGFYEQYF
TRBV18	13	NA	TRBJ2-7	NA	CASSPRTLDGQYF
TRBV19	13	many	TRBJ2-3	TRBD1	CASATGGIDTQYF
TRBV29-1	13	NA	TRBJ2-6	NA	CSVALSGANVLTF
TRBV10-1	14	NA	TRBJ2-1	NA	CASNVGAADNEQFF
TRBV6-4	15	NA	TRBJ2-1	TRBD2	CASSDSVAGYNEQFF